What follows describes a single T cell receptor beta chain. This sample is drawn from a study of OX40 agonist ivuxolimab in advanced cancers. Overall study context: From 23 to 79 years was the age range, with a mean of 60 years, and around 80% were male.

Clones were sequenced by immunoSEQ multiplex PCR, and TCRdb holds only the in-frame ones, with some missing. In the table there are 99,000 or so clones, about four fifths of which are singletons. Deletions cut 0 bases from V and 0 bases from J, with 9 bases between. The CDR3 extends over 15 amino acids. Germline V lookup: CDR1 GTSNPN, CDR2 SVGIG (reference sequence). This specimen consisted of CD4+ or CD8+ T cells sorted from blood, obtained in a trial of the OX40 agonist ivuxolimab. The chain combines TRBV30 with TRBJ1-5; no clear D gene. This sequence originates from an adult with an advanced solid tumor such as melanoma, head and neck, liver or kidney cancer. In DNA, the CDR3 is TGTGCCTGGAGTGTACGGGGATATAGCAATCAGCCCCAGCATTTT. Amino acid sequence: CAWSVRGYSNQPQHF.